What follows is one T cell receptor beta chain and its context. Its matching antigen is unknown. These data come from a study of T cells after yellow fever vaccination. TCRdb recomputed calls from the 5' RACE reads with MiXCR, one row per CDR3 protein. Among about 580,000 distinct CDR3 sequences listed, 17% were seen once. V was trimmed by 5 bases and J by 2 bases, leaving 10 bases between them. The V gene's germline CDR1 is ENHRY and CDR2 SYGVKD. This CDR3 spans 13 amino acids. Study results and limitations: Most primary-vaccination clones reappeared after the booster (about 96% CD4, approximately 88% CD8).

The source is a man between 18 and 35 years old who received the YFV17D yellow fever vaccine. The input for sequencing was PBMCs, taken less than 6 days after the first yellow fever vaccination. This sequence joins TRBV10-3 and TRBJ2-7; D unclear. This CDR3 reads CAISPGEAYEQYF. The CDR3 bases are TGTGCCATCAGTCCTGGAGAAGCCTACGAGCAGTACTTC.